Following are 17 T cell receptor beta chains from one sample sequenced in a study of beta chain features in type 1 diabetes. The isolated RNA, all of it, was reverse transcribed, so expressed TCRB transcripts were what got sequenced. Libraries were prepared by immunoSEQ multiplex PCR; TCRdb keeps only in-frame clonotypes and omits some of them. The sample lists 140,000 to 150,000 clones, 40% to 60% seen once, with 0.42% in the top ten. The specimen was Tregs from blood. These receptors were collected from a man younger than 35 in good health.

J is TRBJ2-5 and V is TRBV5-1; D may be TRBD2 (5 bases). TRBJ2-7 explains the end of the DNA better; the J call may be wrong. The CDR3 loop spans 15 amino acids. Germline CDR1 SGHRS, CDR2 YFSETQ. This CDR3 reads CASSVPSGAGYEQYF. CDR3 DNA: TGCGCCAGCAGCGTCCCCTCTGGCGCGGGCTACGAGCAGTACTTC.

The chain joins TRBV6-4 to TRBJ2-1, with 12 bases that match TRBD2. V gave up 4 bases and J gave up 16 bases; unmatched junction bases: 11. Germline V gene sequence: CDR1 MRHNA, CDR2 SNTAGT. The CDR3 spans 14 residues. The CDR3 loop reads CASSALAGGLVIFF. CDR3 DNA sequence: TGTGCCAGCAGTGCCCTAGCGGGGGGGCTTGTCATATTCTTC.

In its sample, this clone was seen a few times. The chain couples TRBV5-1 to TRBJ2-2; 7 bases are a match to TRBD2. Losses at the gene ends were 5 bases for V and 7 bases for J; bases not matched to a gene: 2. This CDR3 is 12 amino acids long. Germline CDR1 and CDR2: SGHRS and YFSETQ. CDR3 sequence (DNA): TGCGCCAGCAGTCGGACTAGCGGGGAGCTGTTTTTT. Translation gives CASSRTSGELFF.

CDR3 residues: CASSVGPSSGYGYTF. DNA for the CDR3: TGTGCCAGCAGCGTTGGTCCTTCCTCGGGCTATGGCTACACCTTC. This chain links TRBV7-9 with TRBJ1-2; D is ambiguous. This CDR3 has 15 residues. Germline CDR1 is SEHNR and CDR2 is FQNEAQ (reference sequence). The V end was cut by 5 bases, the J end by 4 bases, with 17 bases between.

V and J are TRBV4-1 and TRBJ2-7; 7 bases map to TRBD1. J was trimmed by 0 bases and V by 1 base; bases with no gene match: 3. The germline CDR1 and CDR2 sequences are MGHRA and YSYEKL. The CDR3 has 15 residues. The CDR3 bases are TGCGCCAGCAGCCAAGGACAGGGTGACTCCTACGAGCAGTACTTC. This sequence encodes CASSQGQGDSYEQYF.

The genes are TRBV4-2 and TRBJ2-4, with D possibly matching TRBD2 (6 bases). The CDR3 runs to 17 residues. The germline gives CDR1 LGHNA, CDR2 YNFKEQ. With 0 bases removed from V and 7 bases from J, the gap between germline ends came to 19 bases. In DNA form, the CDR3 reads TGTGCCAGCAGCCAAGAGAAGGGAAGGGACTCCTTTAACATTCAGTACTTC. This codes for CASSQEKGRDSFNIQYF.

This chain connects TRBV28 to TRBJ2-6; 9 nucleotides line up with TRBD1. Germline loops: CDR1 MDHEN, CDR2 SYDVKM. V lost 3 bases to trimming and J lost 4 bases; unmatched junction nucleotides: 4. The CDR3 spans 16 residues. The CDR3 coding sequence is TGTGCCAGCAGTTTCGGGACAGGGACAGGGGCCAACGTCCTGACTTTC. It yields the protein CASSFGTGTGANVLTF.

This clone was observed a handful of times. V gene TRBV19 combines with J gene TRBJ2-5, with 7 bases lining up with TRBD1. Unmatched junction bases numbered 3, after V lost 7 bases and J lost 1 base. CDR3 length: 13 amino acids. From germline, CDR1 is LNHDA and CDR2 SQIVND (reference sequence). The CDR3 nucleotides are TGTGCCAGTACGGACAGGCTCCAAGAGACCCAGTACTTC. This gives the protein CASTDRLQETQYF.

The sample holds a few counts of this clone. This chain links TRBV5-1 with TRBJ2-6; the match to TRBD1 covers 12 bases. This CDR3 spans 18 amino acids. V lost 4 bases, J lost 0 bases, and 5 bases stayed unmatched. Germline lookup yields CDR1 SGHRS and CDR2 YFSETQ. CDR3 sequence (DNA): TGCGCCAGCAGCGAAATGGGACAGGGGGCCTCTGGGGCCAACGTCCTGACTTTC. It specifies CASSEMGQGASGANVLTF. The entire variable domain, with the rest obtained from reference TRBV5-1 and TRBJ2-6, is as follows: KAGVTQTPRYLIKTRGQQVTLSCSPISGHRSVSWYQQTPGQGLQFLFEYFSETQRNKGNFPGRFSGRQFSNSRSEMNVSTLELGDSALYLCASSEMGQGASGANVLTFGAGSRLTVL.

The gene calls are TRBV11-2 and TRBJ2-5; 9 nucleotides align to TRBD1. The germline CDR1 and CDR2 sequences are SGHAT and FQNNGV. The ends lost 5 bases at V and 5 bases at J; junction bases unmatched: 6. The CDR3 totals 14 residues. The CDR3 DNA reads as TGTGCCAGCAGCACACAGGGGGCGCGGGAGACCCAGTACTTC. Translated, it gives CASSTQGARETQYF.

The chain couples TRBV18 to TRBJ1-1; 11 positions agree with TRBD1. This CDR3 spans 17 amino acids. J was trimmed by 3 bases and V by 1 base; bases with no gene match: 7. CDR1 and CDR2 from the germline V gene are KGHSH and LQKENI. The CDR3 is CASSPRTGGDLDTEAFF. The CDR3 DNA reads TGTGCCAGCTCACCACGGACAGGGGGCGATTTGGACACTGAAGCTTTCTTT.

This chain links TRBV7-9 with TRBJ2-2; 7 nucleotides line up with TRBD2. This CDR3 is 17 amino acids long. V lost 0 bases to trimming and J lost 4 bases; unmatched junction nucleotides: 8. Germline V lookup: CDR1 SEHNR, CDR2 FQNEAQ (reference sequence). The CDR3 here is CASSLALTSRGTGELFF. The CDR3 DNA reads TGTGCCAGCAGCTTAGCCCTGACTAGCCGTGGCACCGGGGAGCTGTTTTTT. Looking up the rest from reference TRBV7-9 and TRBJ2-2 gives the full variable domain: DTGVSQNPRHKITKRGQNVTFRCDPISEHNRLYWYRQTLGQGPEFLTYFQNEAQLEKSRLLSDRFSAERPKGSFSTLEIQRTEQGDSAMYLCASSLALTSRGTGELFFGEGSRLTVL.

This clone was recorded a few times. The rearrangement uses TRBV19 and TRBJ1-5; tentatively, D is TRBD1 (5 bases). The length of the CDR3 is 12 residues. The V end was cut by 6 bases, the J end by 6 bases, with 9 bases between. Germline CDR1 reads LNHDA; CDR2 reads SQIVND (reference sequence). CDR3 nucleotide sequence: TGTGCCAGTAGGTCAGGGCTTCAGCCCCAGCATTTT. Its protein is CASRSGLQPQHF. The complete variable domain, with remaining parts taken from reference TRBV19 and TRBJ1-5, reads DGGITQSPKYLFRKEGQNVTLSCEQNLNHDAMYWYRQDPGQGLRLIYYSQIVNDFQKGDIAEGYSVSREKKESFPLTVTSAQKNPTAFYLCASRSGLQPQHFGDGTRLSIL.

The chain combines TRBV5-1 with TRBJ2-7; 9 bases are shared with TRBD2. Trimming cost V 4 bases and J 4 bases; bases outside gene matches: 9. CDR1 and CDR2 (germline): SGHRS, YFSETQ. The length of the CDR3 is 15 residues. CDR3 loop: CASSLSGSPLYEQYF. The CDR3 bases are TGCGCCAGCAGCCTTAGCGGGAGTCCTCTATACGAGCAGTACTTC.

This clone was picked up one time. The chain carries TRBV4-2 and TRBJ2-3, with TRBD2 identical over 14 bases. In germline, CDR1 is LGHNA, CDR2 YNFKEQ. This CDR3 has 17 residues. J gave up 6 bases and V 1 base, and 6 bases lay outside the gene matches. The CDR3 sequence is CASSQVTSGGAGDTQYF. In nucleotides, the CDR3 is TGTGCCAGCAGCCAAGTGACTAGCGGGGGGGCGGGCGATACGCAGTATTTT.

This clone was seen a handful of times. The genes are TRBV25-1 and TRBJ2-7, with TRBD2 as a possible D gene (7 bases). V lost 9 bases and J lost 5, with 17 bases in between. The CDR3 extends over 13 amino acids. CDR1 is MGHDK and CDR2 is SYGVNS in the germline V gene. The CDR3 protein is CASGRGGRDEQYF. In nucleotides, the CDR3 is TGTGCCAGTGGCAGGGGCGGGAGAGACGAGCAGTACTTC.

This clone was counted a few times. Other DNA sequences in the same sample also yield this CDR3. The chain combines TRBV7-2 with TRBJ2-1, with 8 nucleotides matching TRBD1. Germline values: CDR1 SGHTA, CDR2 FQGNSA. The junction had 2 bases not matched to a gene; V was cut back by 1 base and J by 3 bases. The CDR3 has 15 residues. Written as DNA, the CDR3 is TGTGCCAGCAGCTTAGAAGGACAGGGCTACAATGAGCAGTTCTTC. It codes for CASSLEGQGYNEQFF.